This T cell receptor (beta chain) was sequenced for a study of blood T cell repertoires in COVID-19. Study background: Whether acute or convalescent, the COVID-19 samples came from the United States, Italy and Spain. PBMCs, B-cell-depleted T cells, or T cells provided the cDNA or gDNA that made up the material.

This clone has only one observation. CDR1 and CDR2 from the germline V gene are SGHRS and YFSETQ. This CDR3 is built from 15 residues. The junction had 7 bases not matched to a gene; V was cut back by 5 bases and J by 3 bases. Original data processing: Estimated nucleated cell counts came from reference gene primer amplification. Here immunoSEQ multiplex PCR was the method, and the copy in TCRdb shows in-frame clones only, minus some. V, J and clone size are those of that table, while D and trimming were read from the DNA. The repertoire has more than 9,500 clones, 70% to 75% of them found once; the top ten carry 5% to 6.5%. A Seattle source enrolled patients during active infection and followed them longitudinally.

Sequenced material: peripheral blood. This chain joins TRBV5-1 and TRBJ2-1, with TRBD1 identical over 8 bases. The TCR was taken from a man aged 55 to 69 with COVID-19, enrolled during active disease. The CDR3 here is CASRIQGAGYNEQFF. The CDR3 bases are TGCGCCAGCAGGATTCAGGGGGCAGGCTACAATGAGCAGTTCTTC.